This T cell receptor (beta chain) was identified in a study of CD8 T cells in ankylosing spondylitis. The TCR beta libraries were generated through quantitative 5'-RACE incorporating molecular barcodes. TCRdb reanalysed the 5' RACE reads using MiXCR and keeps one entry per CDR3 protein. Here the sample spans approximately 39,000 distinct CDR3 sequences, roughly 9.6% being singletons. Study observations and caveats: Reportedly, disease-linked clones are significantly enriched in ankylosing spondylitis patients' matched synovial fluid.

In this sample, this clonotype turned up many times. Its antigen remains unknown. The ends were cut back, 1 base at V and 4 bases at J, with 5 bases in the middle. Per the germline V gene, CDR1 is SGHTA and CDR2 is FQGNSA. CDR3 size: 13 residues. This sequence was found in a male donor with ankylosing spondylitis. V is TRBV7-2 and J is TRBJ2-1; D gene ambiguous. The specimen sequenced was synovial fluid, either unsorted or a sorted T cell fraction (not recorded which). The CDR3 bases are TGTGCCAGCAGCTTAGGGGATTACAATGAGCAGTTCTTC. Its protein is CASSLGDYNEQFF.